This T cell receptor (beta chain) was obtained from a study of cytomegalovirus exposure and HLA in healthy donors. Study-wide results and limits: Reports showed the classifier diagnosing cytomegalovirus status with high specificity and sensitivity.

In regard to this clone: What it recognizes is unknown.

This CDR3 region has 20 residues. V gave up 3 bases and J gave up 5 bases, with 33 bases separating them. Per the germline V gene, CDR1 is SGHTS and CDR2 is YDEGEE. TCRdb's table, derived via immunoSEQ multiplex PCR, lists solely in-frame clones and lacks some. This table holds 90,000 to 150,000 clones, more than 75% found once. This TCR was recovered from a woman younger than 30 in good health and CMV-seropositive. The J gene is TRBJ2-7, the V gene TRBV5-8, with D perhaps TRBD2 (6 bases). The sample comprised PBMCs. CDR3 residues: CASSSSPDLRGRAGGNEQYF. CDR3 nucleotides: TGTGCCAGCAGCTCCTCGCCTGATTTACGAGGCCGTGCCGGGGGAAACGAGCAGTACTTC.